The rows below give T cell receptor beta chains drawn from one sample of a study of blood T cell repertoires in COVID-19. Using immunoSEQ multiplex PCR, the repertoire was profiled, and TCRdb retains in-frame clones only, with some absent. This table holds about 75,000 clones, around 83% found once. The sequencing input was peripheral blood. The source is a woman aged 45-60 years with acute or convalescent COVID-19. Both conserved end residues are part of each CDR3.

TRBV2	TRBJ2-7	CASRGTFSYEQYF
TRBV4-2	TRBJ2-6	CASSQGGRALGANVLTF
TRBV6-5	TRBJ1-2	CAHSTGERGYTF
TRBV6-2/TRBV6-3	TRBJ2-1	CASSPGRWTSGRARNEQFF
TRBV19	TRBJ1-1	CASSTTTFTEAFF
TRBV5-1	TRBJ2-1	CASSLDGVSYNEQFF
TRBV7-8	TRBJ1-2	CASSLTPAGSIYGYTF
TRBV18	TRBJ2-7	CASSPLGGLAGQYF
TRBV6-2/TRBV6-3	TRBJ2-1	CASSSGGEVNEQFF
TRBV7-2	TRBJ2-3	CASSLAWSTTDTQYF
TRBV3-1/TRBV3-2	TRBJ2-2	CASRLVRGGELFF
TRBV19	TRBJ1-1	CASMGGAGTENTEAFF
TRBV18	TRBJ1-3	CASSPQRAGGNTIYF
TRBV5-1	TRBJ2-4	CASSLALGGAGAKNIQYF
TRBV7-3	TRBJ2-3	CASSLGLGTDTQYF
TRBV5-5	TRBJ2-3	CASSSGGGVTDTQYF
TRBV19	TRBJ2-7	CASSTAGTFAYEQYF
TRBV2	TRBJ1-2	CASTEYSGFSYGYTF
TRBV20-1	TRBJ2-5	CSASSGLQETQYF
TRBV29-1	TRBJ2-3	CSVATGFLAGTDTQYF
TRBV7-9	TRBJ2-1	CASSGQAGESYNEQFF
TRBV11-2	TRBJ1-1	CASSLDRPGEAFF
TRBV20-1	TRBJ2-7	CSASNTYEQYF
TRBV11-1	TRBJ2-1	CASSPEGPSSYNEQFF
TRBV30	TRBJ1-4	CAWRALSGLNEKLLF
TRBV7-3	TRBJ1-1	CASSLYFNTEAFF
TRBV29-1	TRBJ2-1	CSVGGQGGHNEQFF
TRBV5-1	TRBJ1-6	CASSRTGFNSPLHF
TRBV28	TRBJ2-2	CAIGTRMAPNTGELFF
TRBV2	TRBJ1-4	CASRLQAATNEKLFF
TRBV7-2	TRBJ1-1	CASSLGEGVSSEAFF
TRBV2	TRBJ2-2	CASRGQGDVGELFF
TRBV27	TRBJ2-6	CASKGYGANVLTF
TRBV3-1/TRBV3-2	TRBJ1-6	CASSQKEGRNNSPLHF
TRBV7-9	TRBJ1-2	CASSYLYRDRGYGYTF
TRBV7-3	TRBJ2-3	CASSLIAGGRDTQYF
TRBV18	TRBJ2-3	CASSPDSSDTQYF
TRBV19	TRBJ1-3	CASSPGTGAHQPSGNTIYF
TRBV28	TRBJ2-7	CASRLAGGPAYEQYF
TRBV3-1/TRBV3-2	TRBJ2-4	CASSQGGRKQNIQYF
TRBV12-5	TRBJ2-3	CASSQGSSQYF
TRBV5-5	TRBJ2-7	CASSLGMSDEQYF
TRBV10-3	TRBJ1-2	CAISGGQGALISYGYTF
TRBV27	TRBJ2-4	CASSWDFKNIQYF
TRBV3-1/TRBV3-2	TRBJ1-1	CASSHGDREAFF
TRBV3-1/TRBV3-2	TRBJ1-2	CASSPTGEGRNGYTF
TRBV10-2	TRBJ2-5	CASSDVTSGLGRTQYF
TRBV9	TRBJ1-1	CASSGGGVPTEAFF
TRBV27	TRBJ2-7	CASSSQTGPYEQYF
TRBV9	TRBJ2-6	CASSVTQGSGANVLTF
TRBV19	TRBJ1-1	CASTIDRYTEAFF
TRBV4-2	TRBJ2-7	CASSQVTGSFYEQYF
TRBV7-2	TRBJ2-1	CASSLVSGTSGRAHEQFF
TRBV19	TRBJ2-1	CASSRQGHSYNEQFF
TRBV6-6	TRBJ2-1	CASSSTGTSYNEQFF